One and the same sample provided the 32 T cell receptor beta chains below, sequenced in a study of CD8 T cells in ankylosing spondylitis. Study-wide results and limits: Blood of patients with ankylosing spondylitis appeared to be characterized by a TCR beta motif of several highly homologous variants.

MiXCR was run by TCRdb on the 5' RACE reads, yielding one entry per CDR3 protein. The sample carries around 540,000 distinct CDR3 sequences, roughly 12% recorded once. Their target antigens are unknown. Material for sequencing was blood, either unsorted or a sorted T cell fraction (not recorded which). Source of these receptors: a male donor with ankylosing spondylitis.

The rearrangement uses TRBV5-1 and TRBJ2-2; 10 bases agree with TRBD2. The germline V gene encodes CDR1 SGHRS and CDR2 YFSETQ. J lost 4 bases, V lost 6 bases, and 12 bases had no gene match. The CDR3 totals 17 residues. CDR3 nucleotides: TGCGCCAGCAATCCAGCGGGAGGGCCAAAAGGCACCGGGGAGCTGTTTTTT. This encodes CASNPAGGPKGTGELFF.

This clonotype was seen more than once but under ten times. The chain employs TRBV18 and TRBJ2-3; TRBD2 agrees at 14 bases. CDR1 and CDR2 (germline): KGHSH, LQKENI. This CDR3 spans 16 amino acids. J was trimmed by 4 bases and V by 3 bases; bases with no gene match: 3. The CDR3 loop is CASSPGLAGEADTQYF. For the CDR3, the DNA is TGTGCCAGCTCACCGGGACTAGCGGGAGAGGCAGATACGCAGTATTTT.

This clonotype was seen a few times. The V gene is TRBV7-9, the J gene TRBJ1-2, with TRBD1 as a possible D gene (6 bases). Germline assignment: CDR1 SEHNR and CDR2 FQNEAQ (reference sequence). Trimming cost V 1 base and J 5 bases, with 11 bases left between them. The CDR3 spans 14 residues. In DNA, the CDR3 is TGTGCCAGCAGCTTAGTGGACAGCCGGTATGGCTACACCTTC. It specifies CASSLVDSRYGYTF.

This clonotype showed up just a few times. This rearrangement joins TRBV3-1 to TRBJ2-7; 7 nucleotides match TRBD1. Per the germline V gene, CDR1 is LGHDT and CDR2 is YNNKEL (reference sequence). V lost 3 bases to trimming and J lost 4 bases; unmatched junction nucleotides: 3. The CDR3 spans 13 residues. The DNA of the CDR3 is TGTGCCAGCAGCCACCGGGACAGTTACGAGCAGTACGTC. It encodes CASSHRDSYEQYV.

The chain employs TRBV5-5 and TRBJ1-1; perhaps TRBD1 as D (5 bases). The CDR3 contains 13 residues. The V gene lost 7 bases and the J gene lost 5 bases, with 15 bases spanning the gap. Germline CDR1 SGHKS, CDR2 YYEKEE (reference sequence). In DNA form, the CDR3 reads TGTGCCAGCGGCCCGGGACCGAGTACTGAAGCTTTCTTT. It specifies CASGPGPSTEAFF. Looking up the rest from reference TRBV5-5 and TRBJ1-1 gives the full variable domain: DAGVTQSPTHLIKTRGQQVTLRCSPISGHKSVSWYQQVLGQGPQFIFQYYEKEERGRGNFPDRFSARQFPNYSSELNVNALLLGDSALYLCASGPGPSTEAFFGQGTRLTVV.

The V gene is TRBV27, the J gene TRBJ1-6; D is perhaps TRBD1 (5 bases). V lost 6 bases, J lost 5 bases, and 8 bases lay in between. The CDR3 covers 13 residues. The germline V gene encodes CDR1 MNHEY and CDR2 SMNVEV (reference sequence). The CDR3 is CASRGRDNSPLHF. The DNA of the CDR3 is TGTGCCAGCAGGGGACGGGATAATTCACCCCTCCACTTT.

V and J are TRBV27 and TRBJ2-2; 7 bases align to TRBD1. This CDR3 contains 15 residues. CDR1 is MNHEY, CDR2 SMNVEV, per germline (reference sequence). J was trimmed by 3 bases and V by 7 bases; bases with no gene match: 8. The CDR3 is CASTPRQGYTGELFF. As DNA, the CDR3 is TGTGCCAGCACCCCTAGACAGGGATACACCGGGGAGCTGTTTTTT.

CDR3 sequence reads: CSARQGQVGQETQYF. The DNA of the CDR3 is TGCAGTGCTAGACAGGGCCAGGTGGGCCAAGAGACCCAGTACTTC. V gene TRBV20-1 combines with J gene TRBJ2-5, with TRBD1 as a possible D gene (5 bases). V lost 2 bases, J lost 1 base, and 14 bases lay in between. CDR3 length: 15 amino acids. Per germline, CDR1 DFQATT and CDR2 SNEGSKA (reference sequence).

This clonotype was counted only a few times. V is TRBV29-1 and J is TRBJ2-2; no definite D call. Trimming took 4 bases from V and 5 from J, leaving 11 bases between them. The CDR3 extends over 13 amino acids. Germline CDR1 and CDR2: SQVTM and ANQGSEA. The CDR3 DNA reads TGCAGCGTTGCGTTCTCTACGACCGGGGAGCTGTTTTTT. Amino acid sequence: CSVAFSTTGELFF.

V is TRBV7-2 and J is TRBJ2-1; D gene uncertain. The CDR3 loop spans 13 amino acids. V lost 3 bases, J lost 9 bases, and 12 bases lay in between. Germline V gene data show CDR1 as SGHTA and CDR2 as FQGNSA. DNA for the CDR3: TGTGCCAGCAGCTTGGGAAGGGCGACTGAGCAGTTCTTC. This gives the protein CASSLGRATEQFF.

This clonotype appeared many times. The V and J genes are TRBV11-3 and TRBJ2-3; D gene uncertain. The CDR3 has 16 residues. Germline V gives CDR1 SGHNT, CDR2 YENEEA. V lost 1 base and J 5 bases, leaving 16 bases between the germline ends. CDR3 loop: CASSLVASVGLDTQYF. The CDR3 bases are TGTGCCAGCAGCTTAGTGGCTTCAGTTGGGTTAGATACGCAGTATTTT.

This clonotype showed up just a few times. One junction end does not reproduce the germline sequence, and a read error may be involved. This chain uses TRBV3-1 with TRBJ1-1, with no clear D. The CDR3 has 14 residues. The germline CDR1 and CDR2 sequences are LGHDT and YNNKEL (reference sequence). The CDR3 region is CASTQDPGRTEAFF. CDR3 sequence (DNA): TGTGCCAGCACCCAAGATCCTGGCAGAACTGAAGCTTTCTTT.

CDR3 in amino acids: CASSASRARRTDTQYF. For the CDR3, the DNA is TGTGCCAGCAGCGCGTCTAGGGCTAGACGCACAGATACGCAGTATTTT. This rearrangement joins TRBV7-9 to TRBJ2-3; D is unresolved. This CDR3 region has 16 residues. The germline V gene encodes CDR1 SEHNR and CDR2 FQNEAQ (reference sequence). V was pared by 5 bases and J by 1 base, with 16 bases between.

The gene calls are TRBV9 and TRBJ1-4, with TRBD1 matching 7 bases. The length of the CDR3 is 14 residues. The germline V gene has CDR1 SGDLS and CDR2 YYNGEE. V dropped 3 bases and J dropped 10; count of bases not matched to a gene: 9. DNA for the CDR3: TGTGCCAGCAGCGACCCTCGACAGGGCGGAAAACTGTTTTTT. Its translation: CASSDPRQGGKLFF. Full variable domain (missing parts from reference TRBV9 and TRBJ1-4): DSGVTQTPKHLITATGQRVTLRCSPRSGDLSVYWYQQSLDQGLQFLIQYYNGEERAKGNILERFSAQQFPDLHSELNLSSLELGDSALYFCASSDPRQGGKLFFGSGTQLSVL.

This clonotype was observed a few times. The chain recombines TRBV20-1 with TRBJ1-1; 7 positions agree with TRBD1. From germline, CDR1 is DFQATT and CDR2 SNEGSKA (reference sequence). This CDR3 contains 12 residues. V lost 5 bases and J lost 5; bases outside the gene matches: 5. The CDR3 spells CSALRTGTEAFF. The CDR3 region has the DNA TGCAGTGCTCTGAGGACAGGTACTGAAGCTTTCTTT.

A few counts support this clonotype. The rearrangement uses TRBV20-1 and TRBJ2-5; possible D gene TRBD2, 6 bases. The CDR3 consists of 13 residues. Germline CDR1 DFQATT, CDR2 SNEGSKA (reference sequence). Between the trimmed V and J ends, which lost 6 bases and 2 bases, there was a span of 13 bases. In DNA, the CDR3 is TGCAGTGCGCACCGACTAGGGCAAGAGACCCAGTACTTC. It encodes CSAHRLGQETQYF.

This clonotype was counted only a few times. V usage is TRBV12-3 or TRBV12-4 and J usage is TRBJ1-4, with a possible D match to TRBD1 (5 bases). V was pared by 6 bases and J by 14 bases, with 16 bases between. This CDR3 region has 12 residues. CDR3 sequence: CASRLGVGVLFF. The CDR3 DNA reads TGTGCCAGCAGATTGGGGGTGGGAGTTCTGTTTTTT.

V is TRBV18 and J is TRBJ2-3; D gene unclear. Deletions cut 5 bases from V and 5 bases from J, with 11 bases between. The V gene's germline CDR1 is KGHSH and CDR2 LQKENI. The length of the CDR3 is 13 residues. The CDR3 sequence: CASSALELDTQYF. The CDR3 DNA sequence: TGTGCCAGCTCAGCGTTGGAACTAGATACGCAGTATTTT.

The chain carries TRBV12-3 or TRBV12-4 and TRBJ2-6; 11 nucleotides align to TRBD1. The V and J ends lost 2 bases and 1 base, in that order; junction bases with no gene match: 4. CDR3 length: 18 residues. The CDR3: CASSLRDRGRSGANVLTF. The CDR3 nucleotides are TGTGCCAGCAGTTTAAGGGACAGGGGGAGGTCTGGGGCCAACGTCCTGACTTTC.

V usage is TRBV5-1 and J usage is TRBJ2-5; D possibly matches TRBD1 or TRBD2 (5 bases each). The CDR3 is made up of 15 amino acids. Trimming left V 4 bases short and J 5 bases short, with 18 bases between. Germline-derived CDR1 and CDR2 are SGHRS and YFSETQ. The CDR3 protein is CASSPRDGGRETQYF. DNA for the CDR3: TGCGCCAGCAGCCCCCGGGACGGCGGAAGGGAGACCCAGTACTTC.

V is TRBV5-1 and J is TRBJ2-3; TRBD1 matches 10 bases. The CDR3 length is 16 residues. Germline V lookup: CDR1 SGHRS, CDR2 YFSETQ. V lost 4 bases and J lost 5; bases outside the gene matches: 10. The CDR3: CASSPDVGQGIDTQYF. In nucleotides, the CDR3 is TGCGCCAGCAGCCCCGATGTGGGACAGGGGATAGATACGCAGTATTTT.

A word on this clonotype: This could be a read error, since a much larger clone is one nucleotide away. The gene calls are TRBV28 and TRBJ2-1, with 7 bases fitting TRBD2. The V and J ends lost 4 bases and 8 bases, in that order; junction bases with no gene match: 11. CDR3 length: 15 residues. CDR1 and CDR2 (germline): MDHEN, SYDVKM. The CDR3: CASSSAGTTNYEQFF. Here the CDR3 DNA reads TGTGCCAGCAGTTCGGCCGGGACTACCAACTATGAGCAGTTCTTC.

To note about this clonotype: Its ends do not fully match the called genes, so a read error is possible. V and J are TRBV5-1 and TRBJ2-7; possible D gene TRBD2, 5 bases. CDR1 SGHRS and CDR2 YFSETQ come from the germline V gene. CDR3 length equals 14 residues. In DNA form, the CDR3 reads TGTGCCAGCAGTTTAGGGAGTTCTAGCTACGAGCAGTACTTC. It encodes CASSLGSSSYEQYF.

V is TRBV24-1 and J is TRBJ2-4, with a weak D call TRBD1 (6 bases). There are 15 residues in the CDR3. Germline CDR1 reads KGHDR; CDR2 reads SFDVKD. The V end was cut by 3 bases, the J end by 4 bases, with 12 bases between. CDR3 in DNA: TGTGCCACCAGTGATAACACTGGACAGAAAAACATTCAGTACTTC. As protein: CATSDNTGQKNIQYF.

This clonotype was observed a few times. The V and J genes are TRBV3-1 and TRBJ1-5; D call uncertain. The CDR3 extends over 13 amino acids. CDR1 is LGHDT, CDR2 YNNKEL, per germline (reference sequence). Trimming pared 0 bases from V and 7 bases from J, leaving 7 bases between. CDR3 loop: CASSQERVQPQHF. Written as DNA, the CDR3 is TGTGCCAGCAGCCAAGAAAGGGTACAGCCCCAGCATTTT.

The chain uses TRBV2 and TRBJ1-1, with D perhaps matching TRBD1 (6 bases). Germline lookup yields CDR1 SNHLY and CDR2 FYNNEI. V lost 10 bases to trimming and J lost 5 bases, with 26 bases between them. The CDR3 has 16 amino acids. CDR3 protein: CATLSGRGGRGTEAFF. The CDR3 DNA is TGTGCCACCTTAAGCGGTCGAGGAGGCAGGGGAACTGAAGCTTTCTTT.

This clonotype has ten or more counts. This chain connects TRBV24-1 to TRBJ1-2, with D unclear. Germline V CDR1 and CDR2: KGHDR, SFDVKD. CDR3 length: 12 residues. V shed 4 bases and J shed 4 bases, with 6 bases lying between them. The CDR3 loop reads CATSDARYGYTF. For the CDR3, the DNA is TGTGCCACCAGTGACGCCCGCTATGGCTACACCTTC.

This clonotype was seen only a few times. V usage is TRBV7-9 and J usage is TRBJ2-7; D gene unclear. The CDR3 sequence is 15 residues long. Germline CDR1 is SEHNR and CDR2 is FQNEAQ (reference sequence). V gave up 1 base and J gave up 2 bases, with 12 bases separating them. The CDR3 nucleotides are TGTGCCAGCAGCTTAGGGTCGGCACAAACCTACGAGCAGTACTTC. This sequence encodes CASSLGSAQTYEQYF.

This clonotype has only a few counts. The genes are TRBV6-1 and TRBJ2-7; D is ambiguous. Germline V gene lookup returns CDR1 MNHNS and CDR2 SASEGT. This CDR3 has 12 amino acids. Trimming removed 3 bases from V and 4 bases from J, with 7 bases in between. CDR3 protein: CASSEGGYEQYV. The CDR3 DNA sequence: TGTGCCAGCAGTGAGGGCGGTTACGAGCAGTACGTC.

The CDR3, as DNA: TGTGCCTGGAGTGTACTGCGGGGTCAGGCTGAGCAGTTCTTC. Translating gives CAWSVLRGQAEQFF. This chain joins TRBV30 and TRBJ2-1; D is perhaps TRBD2 (6 bases). The length of the CDR3 is 14 residues. Trimming removed 0 bases from V and 9 bases from J, with 15 bases in between. Germline V lookup: CDR1 GTSNPN, CDR2 SVGIG (reference sequence).

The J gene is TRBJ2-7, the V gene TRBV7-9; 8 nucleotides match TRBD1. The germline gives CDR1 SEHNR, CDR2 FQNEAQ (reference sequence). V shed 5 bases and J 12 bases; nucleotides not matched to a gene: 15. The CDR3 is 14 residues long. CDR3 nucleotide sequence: TGTGCCAGCAGCCCGCCCGGACAGGGAAGTTGGCGGTACGTC. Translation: CASSPPGQGSWRYV.

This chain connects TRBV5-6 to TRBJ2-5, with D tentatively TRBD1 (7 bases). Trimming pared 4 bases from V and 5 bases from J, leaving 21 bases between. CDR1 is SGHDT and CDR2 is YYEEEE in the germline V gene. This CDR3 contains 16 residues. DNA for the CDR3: TGTGCCAGCAGCCCACCCACCCTGACAGGGAGGGAGACCCAGTACTTC. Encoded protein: CASSPPTLTGRETQYF.